This TCR beta chain was retrieved from a study of T cell changes during pregnancy in multiple sclerosis. CDR1 is SNHLY, CDR2 FYNNEI, per germline. This CDR3 has 13 residues. The ends were cut back, 11 bases at V and 0 bases at J, with 11 bases in the middle. Clones were read by immunoSEQ multiplex PCR, and TCRdb kept only the in-frame ones, dropping some. This table has 15,000 to 20,000 clones, more than 80% appearing once. The V gene is TRBV2, the J gene TRBJ1-3; D unresolved. This sequence was found in a female donor in good health, enrolled as a control in a pregnancy study. The starting material was CD8+ T cells from peripheral blood mononuclear cells, obtained in the third trimester of pregnancy. CDR3 loop: CASPGVSGNTIYF. CDR3 coding DNA: TGTGCCTCCCCCGGGGTCTCTGGAAACACCATATATTTT.